This T cell receptor (beta chain) appears in the sequencing data of a study of T cell responses to AZD1222 COVID-19 vaccine. The wider study: Both about-4-week and about-12-week second-dose recipients were combined. Study-level points and caveats: Only a handful of AZD1222 recipients, about six in all, had baseline seropositivity. Mostly white British, mostly female donors; authors suggested clonal diversity may be underestimated.

Remarks on this clone: The antigen remains undetermined.

Clones were read by immunoSEQ multiplex PCR, and TCRdb kept only the in-frame ones, dropping some. The data contain around 99,000 clones, about nine tenths of them singletons. The germline V gene has CDR1 SGHTA and CDR2 FQGTGA. The CDR3 has 13 residues. V was clipped by 4 bases and J by 10 bases, with 15 bases between them. The sequence derives from an adult in good health. The sample consisted of peripheral blood, taken on day 0 of AZD1222 vaccination. The V call is TRBV7-3, the J call TRBJ2-3; maybe TRBD2 (5 bases). CDR3 in DNA: TGTGCCAGCAGCTCCGACCCTCTAGCTCCGCAGTATTTT. Translation gives CASSSDPLAPQYF.